This TCR beta chain came from a study of T cells after yellow fever vaccination. Overall study: For low cell numbers, libraries were made with SMART-Seq v4 Ultra Low Input.

This clonotype was recorded a few times. The antigen is unknown. MiXCR, applied by TCRdb to the 5' RACE reads, yields one record per CDR3 protein. The data hold around 260,000 distinct CDR3 sequences, with 5.2% observed a single time. Germline assignment: CDR1 ENHRY and CDR2 SYGVKD. The CDR3 extends over 13 amino acids. V was shortened by 0 bases and J by 7 bases, with 6 bases between the two germline ends. Study-level results: A small share of clonotypes appeared in both CD4 and CD8 compartments.

This receptor was obtained from a young man who received the YFV17D yellow fever vaccine. Source: CD4+ T cells sorted from PBMCs, taken on the day of the yellow fever booster vaccination. The chain recombines TRBV10-3 with TRBJ1-4, with a weak D call TRBD1 (6 bases). In DNA, the CDR3 is TGTGCCATCAGTGAGTCAGGGGGTGAAAAACTGTTTTTT. This translates into CAISESGGEKLFF.